These 19 T cell receptor beta chains came from one sample sequenced in a study of T cell repertoires in cytomegalovirus infection. Using its own MiXCR run on the reads, TCRdb lists one record per CDR3 protein. The profile covers under 850,000 distinct CDR3 sequences, with about a third appearing a single time and under 3% taken by the ten largest. The specimen sequenced was PBMCs. All receptors derive from a human donor in good health (CMV status not recorded). Some clones in this sample may be carry-over from other donors' samples.

The chain carries TRBV20-1 and TRBJ1-2; the D is unclear. V dropped 1 base and J dropped 2 bases, with 8 bases sitting between them. The V gene's germline CDR1 is DFQATT and CDR2 SNEGSKA (reference sequence). This CDR3 is 13 amino acids long. CDR3: CSARAHFNYGYTF. The CDR3 DNA sequence: TGCAGTGCTAGAGCCCATTTCAACTATGGCTACACCTTC.

This clonotype was detected a few times. This chain connects TRBV7-9 to TRBJ2-6; D is uncertain. CDR1 SEHNR and CDR2 FQNEAQ come from the germline V gene (reference sequence). Trimming removed 0 bases from V and 2 bases from J, with 17 bases in between. This CDR3 is 19 amino acids long. The CDR3, as DNA: TGTGCCAGCAGCTTAGCAGGAAGGGCGCAAGGTGCTGGGGCCAACGTCCTGACTTTC. This codes for CASSLAGRAQGAGANVLTF. Full variable domain (outside the CDR3, taken from reference TRBV7-9 and TRBJ2-6): DTGVSQNPRHKITKRGQNVTFRCDPISEHNRLYWYRQTLGQGPEFLTYFQNEAQLEKSRLLSDRFSAERPKGSFSTLEIQRTEQGDSAMYLCASSLAGRAQGAGANVLTFGAGSRLTVL.

This clonotype was counted between two and nine times. J is TRBJ1-1 and V is TRBV28, with 12 bases identical to TRBD1. Germline loops: CDR1 MDHEN, CDR2 SYDVKM. This CDR3 region has 15 residues. J was trimmed by 3 bases and V by 10 bases; bases with no gene match: 9. The DNA for the CDR3 is TGTGCCACTCAGGGACAGGGGGCAGGGGACACTGAAGCTTTCTTT. It codes for CATQGQGAGDTEAFF.

The chain employs TRBV4-3 and TRBJ1-1, with D possibly being TRBD1 (5 bases). Germline-derived CDR1 and CDR2 are LGHNA and YSLEER. This CDR3 is 16 amino acids long. Trimming took off 0 bases at V and 4 bases at J, with 15 bases between the two ends. This chain's CDR3 is CASSQDGAGLGTEAFF. CDR3 DNA: TGCGCCAGCAGCCAAGATGGGGCAGGTCTCGGCACTGAAGCTTTCTTT.

The chain has TRBV14 and TRBJ2-7, with TRBD2 matching over 7 bases. This CDR3 is 15 amino acids long. Trimming cost V 3 bases and J 2 bases; bases outside gene matches: 7. Germline-derived CDR1 and CDR2 are SGHDN and FVKESK. The CDR3 is CASSQERGAAYEQYF. CDR3 coding DNA: TGTGCCAGCAGCCAGGAGCGGGGCGCCGCCTACGAGCAGTACTTC.

V gene TRBV6-6 combines with J gene TRBJ1-6; perhaps TRBD1 as D (5 bases). The germline CDR1 and CDR2 sequences are MNHNY and SVGAGI (reference sequence). Trimming took off 2 bases at V and 5 bases at J, with 10 bases between the two ends. The CDR3 is 15 residues long. The CDR3 coding sequence is TGTGCCAGCAGTTACAGGGGAAGCGATAATTCACCCCTCCACTTT. Its translation is CASSYRGSDNSPLHF.

Details on this clonotype: This could be a read error, since a much larger clone is one nucleotide away. The chain links TRBV6-1 to TRBJ2-6; perhaps TRBD1 as D (5 bases). The CDR3 extends over 15 amino acids. Looked up from germline, CDR1 is MNHNS and CDR2 is SASEGT. The CDR3 loop is CASSEGEIGANFLTF. CDR3 sequence (DNA): TGTGCCAGCAGTGAAGGTGAAATAGGGGCCAACTTCCTGACTTTC.

This clonotype was counted between two and nine times. J is TRBJ2-7 and V is TRBV6-5; no firm D call. Germline V gene lookup returns CDR1 MNHEY and CDR2 SVGAGI. V was clipped by 4 bases and J by 0 bases, with 10 bases between them. CDR3 length: 14 residues. The DNA for the CDR3 is TGTGCCAGCAGTTCGGCAGACCCCTCCTACGAGCAGTACTTC. It translates to CASSSADPSYEQYF.

This clonotype was counted a few times. The chain links TRBV19 to TRBJ1-5, with D hard to call. V lost 3 bases and J lost 3, with 12 bases in between. Per germline, CDR1 LNHDA and CDR2 SQIVND (reference sequence). The CDR3 length is 15 residues. For the CDR3, the DNA is TGTGCCAGTAGTATGAGGCAGCAGATCAATCAGCCCCAGCATTTT. Amino acid sequence: CASSMRQQINQPQHF.

A few counts support this clonotype. The rearrangement joins TRBV20-1 to TRBJ2-1; D unclear. The V gene's germline CDR1 is DFQATT and CDR2 SNEGSKA (reference sequence). Trimming shortened V by 1 base and J by 0 bases, and 10 bases separated the two germline ends. The CDR3 has 15 residues. Written as DNA, the CDR3 is TGCAGTGCTAGAGTGGGCGGTTACTCCTACAATGAGCAGTTCTTC. This codes for CSARVGGYSYNEQFF.

The V call is TRBV4-1, the J call TRBJ2-7, with D uncertain. CDR1 and CDR2 (germline): MGHRA, YSYEKL. The CDR3 has 13 amino acids. Trimming stripped 1 base from V and 0 bases from J, with 4 bases between. For the CDR3, the DNA is TGCGCCAGCAGCCAAGGGCCCTCCTACGAGCAGTACTTC. Translation: CASSQGPSYEQYF.

The rearrangement joins TRBV10-3 to TRBJ2-5; 7 positions match TRBD1. V trimming: 6 bases; J trimming: 5 bases; junction bases outside the gene matches: 15. CDR3 length equals 16 residues. The germline CDR1 and CDR2 sequences are ENHRY and SYGVKD. The CDR3 loop reads CAISTTGQRQLETQYF. The CDR3 bases are TGTGCCATCAGCACTACGGGACAGCGACAGTTGGAGACCCAGTACTTC.

The chain carries TRBV6-4 and TRBJ2-3; D is tentatively TRBD1 or TRBD2 (6 bases each). Germline V gene data show CDR1 as MRHNA and CDR2 as SNTAGT. The CDR3 sequence is 15 residues long. V lost 6 bases and J 0 bases, leaving 13 bases between the germline ends. CDR3 sequence: CASSLRGGSTDTQYF. CDR3 coding DNA: TGTGCCAGCAGCCTCAGAGGGGGGAGCACAGATACGCAGTATTTT.

In this sample, this clonotype turned up a few times. The chain is built from TRBV4-1 and TRBJ2-2; TRBD1 aligns across 7 bases. Germline V gene sequence: CDR1 MGHRA, CDR2 YSYEKL. The junction had 7 bases not matched to a gene; V was cut back by 4 bases and J by 5 bases. The CDR3 is made up of 15 amino acids. The CDR3 region is CASSPSGTETGELFF. DNA of the CDR3: TGCGCCAGCAGCCCATCGGGGACAGAAACCGGGGAGCTGTTTTTT.

At least ten counts were recorded for this clonotype. The chain employs TRBV7-2 and TRBJ1-3, with D possibly being TRBD1 (6 bases). Germline CDR1 and CDR2: SGHTA and FQGNSA. The germline V and J ends were trimmed by 3 bases and 0 bases, with 9 bases remaining between them. This CDR3 is built from 15 residues. CDR3 sequence reads: CASSFTGTSGNTIYF. CDR3 bases: TGTGCCAGCAGCTTTACAGGGACCTCTGGAAACACCATATATTTT.

About this clonotype: A junction boundary mismatches the germline segment, possibly from a read error. In DNA form, the CDR3 reads TGTGCCATCAGTGGACAGGGTGAGCATTTCTTC. Amino acid sequence: CAISGQGEHFF. V is TRBV10-3 and J is TRBJ2-1, with 7 bases aligning to TRBD1. This CDR3 region has 11 residues. Per germline, CDR1 ENHRY and CDR2 SYGVKD.

This clonotype was counted between two and nine times. This rearrangement joins TRBV7-8 to TRBJ1-1; D gene unclear. V was trimmed by 4 bases and J by 0 bases, leaving 15 bases between them. There are 16 residues in the CDR3. Germline-derived CDR1 and CDR2 are SGHVS and FQNEAQ. Here the CDR3 DNA reads TGTGCCAGCAGCTATAGGGAAGGCAGGATGAACACTGAAGCTTTCTTT. It yields the protein CASSYREGRMNTEAFF.

This clonotype was picked up a small number of times. The chain combines TRBV19 with TRBJ2-1; 9 positions agree with TRBD2. Germline CDR1 LNHDA, CDR2 SQIVND (reference sequence). The J segment lost 3 bases and the V segment lost 4 bases, leaving 7 bases of the junction unmatched. The CDR3 covers 16 residues. CDR3 loop: CASSRRLAAYYNEQFF. Here the CDR3 DNA reads TGTGCCAGTAGTAGGAGACTAGCGGCCTACTACAATGAGCAGTTCTTC.

The gene calls are TRBV27 and TRBJ2-3, with 9 positions matching TRBD1. Trimming took 6 bases from V and 5 from J; bases not matched to a gene: 6. The CDR3 totals 14 residues. CDR1 and CDR2 (germline): MNHEY, SMNVEV (reference sequence). The CDR3 nucleotides read TGTGCCAGCAGCCCTTTGGACAGGGGAGATACGCAGTATTTT. Translating it yields CASSPLDRGDTQYF.